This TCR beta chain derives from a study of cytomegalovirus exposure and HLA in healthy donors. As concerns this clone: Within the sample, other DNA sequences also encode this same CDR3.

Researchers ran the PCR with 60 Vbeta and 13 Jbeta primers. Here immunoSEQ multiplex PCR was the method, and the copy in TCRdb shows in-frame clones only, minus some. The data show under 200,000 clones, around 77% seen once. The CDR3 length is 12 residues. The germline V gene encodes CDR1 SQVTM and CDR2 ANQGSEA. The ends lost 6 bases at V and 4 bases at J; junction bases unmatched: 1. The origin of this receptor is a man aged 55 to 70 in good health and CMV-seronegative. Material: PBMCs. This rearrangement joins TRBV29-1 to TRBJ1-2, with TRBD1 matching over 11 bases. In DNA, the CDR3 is TGCAGCGTCGGACAGGGGGCCTATGGCTACACCTTC. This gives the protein CSVGQGAYGYTF.